This TCR beta chain was captured by sequencing in a study of blood T cell repertoires in COVID-19. Study-wide context: From the United States, Italy and Spain came samples of acute and convalescent COVID-19. PBMCs, B-cell-depleted T cells, or T cells were the source of the cDNA or gDNA that made up the material.

Authors' data handling: How many nucleated cells were present was estimated from reference gene primer amplification. Produced via immunoSEQ multiplex PCR; TCRdb's table is partial and in-frame only. That table gives V, J and clone size, and the DNA gave D and trimming. Among about 69,000 clones, 80% to 95% were seen once, and the ten largest hold 4.5% to 6%. This CDR3 has 15 residues. The V gene end was trimmed by 1 base and the J gene end by 4 bases; junction bases not matched to a gene: 2. CDR1 and CDR2 from the germline V gene are SGHVS and FQNEAQ. The specimen sequenced was peripheral blood. V usage is TRBV7-8 and J usage is TRBJ2-7; 12 nucleotides match TRBD2. The TCR originated in a woman aged 60-70 years with active COVID-19. As DNA, the CDR3 is TGTGCCAGCAGCTTAGGGACTAGCGGGATATACGAGCAGTACTTC. It encodes CASSLGTSGIYEQYF. The whole variable domain, remainder taken from reference TRBV7-8 and TRBJ2-7, is GAGVSQSPRYKVAKRGQDVALRCDPISGHVSLFWYQQALGQGPEFLTYFQNEAQLDKSGLPSDRFFAERPEGSVSTLKIQRTQQEDSAVYLCASSLGTSGIYEQYFGPGTRLTVT.